The clone carrying this T cell receptor (beta chain) was counted ten times or more. This specimen belongs to a study of T cells in Graves' hyperthyroidism and ophthalmopathy. Study in general: Any treatment followed the collection of peripheral blood at initial diagnosis.

The CDR3 length is 13 residues. Deletions cut 2 bases from V and 4 bases from J, with 7 bases between. Germline loops: CDR1 SGHTA, CDR2 FQGTGA. Patients were excluded for uncontrolled infection, other autoimmune disease, pregnancy or lactation. TCR beta CDR3 regions were amplified from RNA. HTBI primers were the set used in a first-round RT-PCR of the TCR CDR3. TCRdb ran MiXCR on the multiplex PCR reads and lists one entry per CDR3 protein. The sample lists under 650,000 distinct CDR3 sequences, roughly 15% seen once, with 3% to 4.5% in the top ten. This chain links TRBV7-3 with TRBJ2-3; D remains unclear. The sequencing input was blood. The receptor was derived from a woman aged 25 to 45 with Graves' hyperthyroidism. CDR3 sequence reads: CASSLSEADTQYF. The CDR3 coding sequence is TGTGCCAGCAGCTTATCGGAAGCAGATACGCAGTATTTT.